A single sample is the source of the 6 T cell receptor beta chains below, sequenced in a study of cytomegalovirus exposure and HLA in healthy donors. Primers: 60 Vbeta forward and 13 Jbeta reverse. The table came from immunoSEQ multiplex PCR; TCRdb's copy has only in-frame clones and leaves some out. The repertoire holds 140,000 or so clones, with around three quarters as singletons. Input material: PBMCs. The origin of the receptors is a man aged 35-49 years in good health and CMV-seronegative.

The chain combines TRBV6-1 with TRBJ1-3; the D gene is possibly TRBD1 (5 bases). Trimming took off 6 bases at V and 0 bases at J, with 9 bases between the two ends. This CDR3 contains 14 residues. From germline, CDR1 is MNHNS and CDR2 SASEGT. The CDR3 coding sequence is TGTGCCAGCAGCCCAGGGTACTCTGGAAACACCATATATTTT. Translating it yields CASSPGYSGNTIYF.

This clone was found once. The V gene is TRBV2, the J gene TRBJ2-5, with D possibly TRBD2 on 6 matching bases. Trimming cost V 7 bases and J 2 bases, with 11 bases left between them. This CDR3 is 13 amino acids long. Germline CDR1 reads SNHLY; CDR2 reads FYNNEI. The CDR3 sequence is CASIGGPQETQYF. As DNA, the CDR3 is TGTGCCAGCATAGGAGGGCCACAAGAGACCCAGTACTTC.

This rearrangement joins TRBV5-1 to TRBJ2-5, with D maybe TRBD2 (5 bases). The V gene's germline CDR1 is SGHRS and CDR2 YFSETQ. The CDR3 sequence is 13 residues long. The V gene lost 2 bases and the J gene lost 4 bases, with 9 bases spanning the gap. Here the CDR3 reads CASSLPSIETQYF. CDR3 nucleotides: TGCGCCAGCAGCTTACCTAGCATAGAGACCCAGTACTTC.

This clone was recorded a few times. The CDR3 loop is CASSRTQGTEAFF. The CDR3 nucleotides are TGTGCCAGCAGCCGAACTCAGGGAACTGAAGCTTTCTTT. The chain links TRBV13 to TRBJ1-1; TRBD1 is a possible D gene (5 bases). Germline CDR1 is PRHDT and CDR2 is FYEKMQ (reference sequence). The CDR3 runs 13 residues. V lost 5 bases to trimming and J lost 5 bases, with 12 bases between them.

The rearrangement links TRBV5-1 to TRBJ2-7; TRBD2 is a possible D gene (6 bases). Germline V gives CDR1 SGHRS, CDR2 YFSETQ. The V and J ends lost 1 base and 3 bases respectively, with 14 bases between them. This CDR3 spans 15 amino acids. The CDR3 reads CASSLLHPGSYEQYF. The CDR3 nucleotides read TGCGCCAGCAGCTTGCTTCATCCCGGGAGCTACGAGCAGTACTTC.

The rearrangement links TRBV7-9 to TRBJ1-2; the match to TRBD1 covers 11 bases. The CDR3 length is 16 residues. V shed 3 bases and J 14 bases; nucleotides not matched to a gene: 17. Germline-derived CDR1 and CDR2 are SEHNR and FQNEAQ (reference sequence). The CDR3 sequence: CASSFGTGGTISSTTF. In DNA form, the CDR3 reads TGTGCCAGCAGCTTTGGGACAGGGGGTACCATATCTTCTACAACCTTC.